Following are 27 T cell receptor beta chains from one sample sequenced in a study of early T cells in non-severe SARS-CoV-2 infection. TCRdb re-called the 5' RACE reads through MiXCR, storing one row per CDR3 protein. The top ten hold approximately 4.9% of the sample, which has fewer than 60,000 distinct CDR3 sequences, approximately 9% seen once. The material was whole blood, obtained at baseline. All receptors come from an adult who was a healthcare worker with PCR-confirmed SARS-CoV-2 infection or an uninfected control (not recorded which).

The chain joins TRBV7-9 to TRBJ1-4; D call uncertain. The CDR3 totals 13 residues. The germline V and J ends were trimmed by 8 bases and 4 bases, with 11 bases remaining between them. Germline V gene sequence: CDR1 SEHNR, CDR2 FQNEAQ (reference sequence). This CDR3 reads CASGEGFNEKLFF. As DNA, the CDR3 is TGTGCCAGCGGTGAAGGTTTTAATGAAAAACTGTTTTTT.

This chain links TRBV13 with TRBJ1-2; 8 bases are shared with TRBD1. The V and J ends lost 3 bases and 2 bases, in that order; junction bases with no gene match: 5. CDR3 length: 15 residues. Per the germline V gene, CDR1 is PRHDT and CDR2 is FYEKMQ (reference sequence). This chain's CDR3 is CASSLRGQGNYGYTF. The CDR3 DNA is TGTGCCAGCAGCTTGAGAGGACAGGGCAACTATGGCTACACCTTC.

This clonotype came up a few times. This rearrangement joins TRBV5-1 to TRBJ2-5, with a possible D match to TRBD1 (5 bases). The germline V gene has CDR1 SGHRS and CDR2 YFSETQ. Trimming left V 4 bases short and J 1 base short, with 11 bases between. The CDR3 contains 14 residues. The CDR3 DNA follows: TGCGCCAGCAGCGTCGACAGTCTCCAAGAGACCCAGTACTTC. This translates into CASSVDSLQETQYF.

This clonotype was seen only a few times. The chain is built from TRBV7-6 and TRBJ2-1; D gene ambiguous. V was cut by 5 bases and J by 2 bases, with 7 bases left in between. Germline loops: CDR1 SGHVS, CDR2 FNYEAQ. CDR3 size: 13 residues. The CDR3 region is CASSPATYNEQFF. The CDR3 DNA is TGTGCCAGCAGCCCTGCCACCTACAATGAGCAGTTCTTC. Using reference TRBV7-6 and TRBJ2-1 for the parts outside the CDR3, the full variable domain is GAGVSQSPRYKVTKRGQDVALRCDPISGHVSLYWYRQALGQGPEFLTYFNYEAQQDKSGLPNDRFSAERPEGSISTLTIQRTEQRDSAMYRCASSPATYNEQFFGPGTRLTVL.

This clonotype was observed a handful of times. The gene calls are TRBV14 and TRBJ1-2, with 8 bases aligning to TRBD1. The germline V gene has CDR1 SGHDN and CDR2 FVKESK. The CDR3 runs to 14 residues. With V trimmed by 5 bases and J by 4 bases, 6 bases remained unmatched. CDR3: CASSEGQEFYGYTF. DNA for the CDR3: TGTGCCAGCAGCGAGGGACAGGAATTCTATGGCTACACCTTC.

The CDR3 region is CASSFSGANVLTF. CDR3 DNA sequence: TGTGCCAGCAGCTTCTCTGGGGCCAACGTCCTGACTTTC. This chain joins TRBV5-4 and TRBJ2-6; D uncertain. Germline CDR1 and CDR2: SGHNT and YYREEE (reference sequence). The V end was cut by 2 bases, the J end by 0 bases, with 0 bases between. CDR3 length equals 13 residues. Full variable domain (remainder filled in from reference TRBV5-4 and TRBJ2-6): ETGVTQSPTHLIKTRGQQVTLRCSSQSGHNTVSWYQQALGQGPQFIFQYYREEENGRGNFPPRFSGLQFPNYSSELNVNALELDDSALYLCASSFSGANVLTFGAGSRLTVL.

In this sample, this clonotype turned up many times. The chain links TRBV7-6 to TRBJ2-2; 8 bases map to TRBD2. CDR3 length: 17 residues. The germline V gene has CDR1 SGHVS and CDR2 FNYEAQ. V trimming: 4 bases; J trimming: 4 bases; junction bases outside the gene matches: 11. The CDR3 region has the DNA TGTGCCAGCAGCTCCAATAGCGGGGTGAGAGGCACCGGGGAGCTGTTTTTT. This codes for CASSSNSGVRGTGELFF. Supplemented by reference TRBV7-6 and TRBJ2-2, the full variable domain reads GAGVSQSPRYKVTKRGQDVALRCDPISGHVSLYWYRQALGQGPEFLTYFNYEAQQDKSGLPNDRFSAERPEGSISTLTIQRTEQRDSAMYRCASSSNSGVRGTGELFFGEGSRLTVL.

The chain joins TRBV7-9 to TRBJ1-1; no clear D gene. Per germline, CDR1 SEHNR and CDR2 FQNEAQ (reference sequence). V was shortened by 1 base and J by 1 base, with 7 bases between the two germline ends. This CDR3 is built from 14 residues. The CDR3 DNA reads TGTGCCAGCAGCTTAGACAGAAGGAACACTGAAGCTTTCTTT. Its translation: CASSLDRRNTEAFF. The full variable domain, rest sourced from reference TRBV7-9 and TRBJ1-1, is DTGVSQNPRHKITKRGQNVTFRCDPISEHNRLYWYRQTLGQGPEFLTYFQNEAQLEKSRLLSDRFSAERPKGSFSTLEIQRTEQGDSAMYLCASSLDRRNTEAFFGQGTRLTVV.

This clonotype was seen a handful of times. The chain couples TRBV2 to TRBJ2-7, with unresolved D. CDR1 is SNHLY and CDR2 is FYNNEI in the germline V gene. With 5 bases removed from V and 7 bases from J, the gap between germline ends came to 9 bases. The CDR3 length is 11 residues. CDR3 bases: TGTGCCAGCAGTTATACTGGGGAGCAGTACTTC. Translation: CASSYTGEQYF.

At least ten counts were recorded for this clonotype. This rearrangement joins TRBV29-1 to TRBJ2-7, with a tentative D call TRBD1 (5 bases). CDR3 size: 15 residues. Germline V gene lookup returns CDR1 SQVTM and CDR2 ANQGSEA. The ends were cut back, 0 bases at V and 4 bases at J, with 16 bases in the middle. CDR3 nucleotides: TGCAGCGTTGAAGATCAGAGGCAGGGTCATTACGAGCAGTACTTC. Protein sequence: CSVEDQRQGHYEQYF.

Ten or more counts support this clonotype. The J gene is TRBJ2-1, the V gene TRBV19; D remains ambiguous. Trimming took off 5 bases at V and 5 bases at J, with 16 bases between the two ends. Per germline, CDR1 LNHDA and CDR2 SQIVND (reference sequence). CDR3 size: 15 residues. The CDR3 DNA follows: TGTGCCAGTAGTGGCCCCAGGACCTTAAACAATGAGCAGTTCTTC. This encodes CASSGPRTLNNEQFF.

This clonotype was counted ten times or more. V is TRBV7-9 and J is TRBJ2-1; no definite D call. The CDR3 contains 12 residues. V lost 5 bases to trimming and J lost 7 bases, with 9 bases between them. CDR1 SEHNR and CDR2 FQNEAQ come from the germline V gene (reference sequence). The CDR3 here is CASSPGGNEQFF. The DNA for the CDR3 is TGTGCCAGCAGCCCTGGTGGGAATGAGCAGTTCTTC.

There are many counts of this clonotype. The rearrangement uses TRBV4-1 and TRBJ2-1, with 13 bases that match TRBD2. V shed 4 bases and J 7 bases; nucleotides not matched to a gene: 7. The CDR3 contains 16 residues. Germline assignment: CDR1 MGHRA and CDR2 YSYEKL. CDR3 sequence reads: CASSRTSGSFENEQFF. The CDR3 region has the DNA TGCGCCAGCAGCCGGACTAGCGGGAGCTTCGAGAATGAGCAGTTCTTC.

This clonotype is labeled as medium-sized. The chain employs TRBV4-1 and TRBJ2-7; D call uncertain. The CDR3 consists of 14 residues. Germline-derived CDR1 and CDR2 are MGHRA and YSYEKL. Trimming left V 6 bases short and J 1 base short, with 13 bases between. The CDR3 DNA sequence: TGCGCCAGCAGTCTCGGTCCCAGTTCCTACGAGCAGTACTTC. Protein product: CASSLGPSSYEQYF.

This clonotype was counted at least ten times. The V and J genes are TRBV6-1 and TRBJ1-3, with no clear D. Trimming took 3 bases from V and 3 from J, leaving 15 bases between them. Per the germline V gene, CDR1 is MNHNS and CDR2 is SASEGT. The CDR3 sequence is 16 residues long. The CDR3 here is CASSEIHPNGGNTIYF. CDR3 coding DNA: TGTGCCAGCAGTGAGATTCATCCCAACGGTGGAAACACCATATATTTT.

The CDR3, as DNA: TGTGCCAGCAGCTTACGACAGGCTGCAACTAATGAAAAACTGTTTTTT. Its protein is CASSLRQAATNEKLFF. The chain couples TRBV5-6 to TRBJ1-4, with D perhaps matching TRBD1 (6 bases). V shed 2 bases and J shed 0 bases, with 11 bases lying between them. The germline gives CDR1 SGHDT, CDR2 YYEEEE. The CDR3 length is 16 residues.

This clonotype was seen at least ten times. CDR3 in DNA: TGCAGCGTTGAATTGGGCATTTGGAGCACAGATACGCAGTATTTT. It yields the protein CSVELGIWSTDTQYF. The chain has TRBV29-1 and TRBJ2-3; no reliable D call. Germline CDR1 and CDR2: SQVTM and ANQGSEA. The length of the CDR3 is 15 residues. V lost 2 bases and J lost 0, with 12 bases in between.

This clonotype was detected ten times or more. The rearrangement links TRBV29-1 to TRBJ1-1; D gene ambiguous. The CDR3 sequence is 10 residues long. Looked up from germline, CDR1 is SQVTM and CDR2 is ANQGSEA. V lost 8 bases to trimming and J lost 3 bases, with 7 bases between them. CDR3 residues: CSCRDTEAFF. DNA for the CDR3: TGCAGCTGTAGGGACACTGAAGCTTTCTTT. The full variable domain, its missing parts supplied by reference TRBV29-1 and TRBJ1-1, is SAVISQKPSRDICQRGTSLTIQCQVDSQVTMMFWYRQQPGQSLTLIATANQGSEATYESGFVIDKFPISRPNLTFSTLTVSNMSPEDSSIYLCSCRDTEAFFGQGTRLTVV.

The chain is built from TRBV20-1 and TRBJ1-2, with D possibly TRBD1 on 6 matching bases. The germline gives CDR1 DFQATT, CDR2 SNEGSKA (reference sequence). The CDR3 loop spans 12 amino acids. Deletions cut 2 bases from V and 8 bases from J, with 12 bases between. CDR3 DNA sequence: TGCAGTGCTAGACAGGGGCTAGAAGGCTACACCTTC. Amino acid sequence: CSARQGLEGYTF.

The CDR3 loop reads CASSKAPPKRNYGYTF. The CDR3, as DNA: TGTGCCAGCAGCAAAGCGCCTCCTAAGAGGAACTATGGCTACACCTTC. The V gene is TRBV21-1, the J gene TRBJ1-2. TRBV21-1 is annotated as a pseudogene. The length of the CDR3 is 16 residues.

At least ten counts were recorded for this clonotype. J is TRBJ2-7 and V is TRBV5-1, with 11 positions matching TRBD2. Unmatched junction bases numbered 6, after V lost 4 bases and J lost 6 bases. Germline CDR1 reads SGHRS; CDR2 reads YFSETQ. The CDR3 has 14 amino acids. DNA of the CDR3: TGCGCCAGCAGCACCACTAGCGGGAGTCTCGAGCAGTACTTC. It encodes CASSTTSGSLEQYF. Looking up the rest from reference TRBV5-1 and TRBJ2-7 gives the full variable domain: KAGVTQTPRYLIKTRGQQVTLSCSPISGHRSVSWYQQTPGQGLQFLFEYFSETQRNKGNFPGRFSGRQFSNSRSEMNVSTLELGDSALYLCASSTTSGSLEQYFGPGTRLTVT.

This clonotype was observed a handful of times. This chain uses TRBV20-1 with TRBJ1-5, with 11 bases identical to TRBD1. Germline assignment: CDR1 DFQATT and CDR2 SNEGSKA (reference sequence). This CDR3 has 13 residues. V lost 3 bases, J lost 6 bases, and 1 base stayed unmatched. CDR3 nucleotides: TGCAGTGCTAGGGACAGGGGGCCTCAGCCCCAGCATTTT. Residues: CSARDRGPQPQHF.

The chain joins TRBV11-2 to TRBJ1-2, with 10 bases identical to TRBD1. The CDR3 contains 15 residues. Trimming at V came to 5 bases and at J to 3 bases, leaving 6 bases not matched to a gene. The germline V gene encodes CDR1 SGHAT and CDR2 FQNNGV. The CDR3 DNA follows: TGTGCCAGCAGCCCCAGACAGGGGGCCTACTATGGCTACACCTTC. It encodes CASSPRQGAYYGYTF.

J is TRBJ2-1 and V is TRBV29-1; 13 nucleotides align to TRBD2. In germline, CDR1 is SQVTM, CDR2 ANQGSEA. This CDR3 spans 13 amino acids. Germline trimming cut 7 bases from V and 7 bases from J; bases unmatched to any gene: 4. CDR3 in amino acids: CSAAGLAGNEQFF. The CDR3 coding sequence is TGCAGCGCTGCGGGACTAGCGGGAAATGAGCAGTTCTTC.

This clonotype is deemed medium-sized. This chain connects TRBV7-9 to TRBJ2-2; 9 bases align to TRBD1. This CDR3 contains 16 residues. Germline V gene sequence: CDR1 SEHNR, CDR2 FQNEAQ (reference sequence). Germline trimming cut 1 base from V and 5 bases from J; bases unmatched to any gene: 5. As DNA, the CDR3 is TGTGCCAGCAGCTTAGATCCGGGACAGGGTACCGGGGAGCTGTTTTTT. Translated, it gives CASSLDPGQGTGELFF.

This clonotype has ten or more counts. The V gene is TRBV4-3, the J gene TRBJ2-3; TRBD1 or TRBD2 may be the D gene (5 bases each). This CDR3 contains 16 residues. Germline V gene sequence: CDR1 LGHNA, CDR2 YSLEER. V dropped 0 bases and J dropped 1 base, with 11 bases sitting between them. The CDR3 DNA reads as TGCGCCAGCAGCCAAGAGGGTAGGGACGGCACAGATACGCAGTATTTT. The encoded protein is CASSQEGRDGTDTQYF.

This clonotype was detected many times. This chain connects TRBV7-8 to TRBJ1-1; TRBD1 is a possible D gene (6 bases). CDR1 and CDR2 from the germline V gene are SGHVS and FQNEAQ. The V and J ends lost 1 base and 8 bases respectively, with 14 bases between them. The CDR3 spans 14 residues. CDR3 in amino acids: CASSLVGAQGEAFF. The CDR3 region has the DNA TGTGCCAGCAGCTTAGTTGGGGCGCAGGGGGAAGCTTTCTTT.